Each of the 18 T cell receptor beta chains below was sequenced from the same sample in a study of prognosis after radiotherapy for stage I lung cancer. Genomic DNA was the source, and TCR beta CDR3 was amplified from it by two-round multiplex PCR. Amplification in first-round PCR relied on primers specific to each TRBV and TRBJ gene. TCRdb reanalysed the multiplex PCR reads using MiXCR and keeps one entry per CDR3 protein. The table includes nearly 35,000 distinct CDR3 sequences, approximately 32% detected once. Source: PBMCs, taken before or after stereotactic body radiation therapy (not recorded which). Receptors originate from a donor aged 50 or older with non-small cell lung cancer.

This clonotype has at least ten counts. The rearrangement uses TRBV3-2 and TRBJ2-3; the table gives TRBD2 as D, unverified against the DNA. TRBV3-2 is described as a pseudogene. The CDR3 is 17 residues long. The DNA for the CDR3 is TGTGCCAGCAGTTGCTCAAGGACTAGCGGGGGGGAATATACGCAGTATTTT. Its protein product is CASSCSRTSGGEYTQYF.

J is TRBJ1-2 and V is TRBV2; TRBD1 is a possible D gene (5 bases). CDR1 SNHLY and CDR2 FYNNEI come from the germline V gene. Trimming took off 2 bases at V and 10 bases at J, with 14 bases between the two ends. The CDR3 sequence is 13 residues long. The CDR3 DNA reads as TGTGCCAGCAGTGAATCAGGGAAGGGATTCTACACCTTC. Its translation is CASSESGKGFYTF.

This clonotype occurred many times. The chain joins TRBV20-1 to TRBJ1-2; D uncertain. Germline CDR1 and CDR2: DFQATT and SNEGSKA (reference sequence). Trimming took 3 bases from V and 3 from J, leaving 8 bases between them. The CDR3 consists of 12 residues. The CDR3: CSARGQDYGYTF. For the CDR3, the DNA is TGCAGTGCTAGGGGCCAGGACTATGGCTACACCTTC.

As to this clonotype: Possible read error: a much larger clone is one base away. This chain joins TRBV7-8 and TRBJ2-4; weak D call: TRBD1 (6 bases). Germline values: CDR1 SGHVS, CDR2 FQNEAQ. The germline V and J ends were trimmed by 5 bases and 6 bases, with 14 bases remaining between them. The CDR3 extends over 14 amino acids. The CDR3 region is CASSNRRDINIQYF. The CDR3 coding sequence is TGTGCCAGCAGCAACCGTCGGGACATAAACATTCAGTACTTC.

This clonotype has at least ten counts. The V gene is TRBV6-1, the J gene TRBJ1-3; 8 bases map to TRBD1. Germline lookup yields CDR1 MNHNS and CDR2 SASEGT. The CDR3 is 15 amino acids. V dropped 6 bases and J dropped 0; count of bases not matched to a gene: 4. CDR3 DNA: TGTGCCAGCAGGGGACAGGAAGACTCTGGAAACACCATATATTTT. It encodes CASRGQEDSGNTIYF.

V usage is TRBV30 and J usage is TRBJ2-5; the D gene is possibly TRBD2 (7 bases). Trimming left V 0 bases short and J 1 base short, with 9 bases between. This CDR3 has 14 amino acids. Germline V gene lookup returns CDR1 GTSNPN and CDR2 SVGIG (reference sequence). The CDR3 loop is CAWSVGGAQETQYF. The DNA for the CDR3 is TGTGCCTGGAGTGTAGGGGGGGCCCAAGAGACCCAGTACTTC.

There are many counts of this clonotype. Written as DNA, the CDR3 is TGTGCCAGCAGTCCTCAAGTAGCGGGATTGGGGGATGAGCAGTTCTTC. It yields the protein CASSPQVAGLGDEQFF. The rearrangement joins TRBV12-3 or TRBV12-4 to TRBJ2-1, with 8 bases lining up with TRBD2. CDR3 length: 16 residues. The J segment lost 8 bases and the V segment lost 5 bases, leaving 14 bases of the junction unmatched.

This clonotype came up many times. The CDR3: CAINQANQPQHF. The DNA for the CDR3 is TGTGCCATCAATCAGGCTAATCAGCCCCAGCATTTT. J is TRBJ1-5 and V is TRBV10-3; D unclear. The germline gives CDR1 ENHRY, CDR2 SYGVKD. The ends were cut back, 7 bases at V and 4 bases at J, with 8 bases in the middle. CDR3 length equals 12 residues.

This clonotype was detected ten times or more. The rearrangement joins TRBV24-1 to TRBJ2-1; D might be TRBD1 or TRBD2, each matching 6 bases. In germline, CDR1 is KGHDR, CDR2 SFDVKD. Between the trimmed V and J ends, which lost 6 bases and 6 bases, there was a span of 17 bases. This CDR3 contains 15 residues. Here the CDR3 DNA reads TGTGCCACCAGTAAACCGGGGGCCCCTATCAATGAGCAGTTCTTC. Residues: CATSKPGAPINEQFF.

V and J are TRBV7-8 and TRBJ1-1; tentative D call: TRBD1 (6 bases). V was cut by 5 bases and J by 1 base, with 17 bases left in between. Germline V gene data show CDR1 as SGHVS and CDR2 as FQNEAQ. This CDR3 has 16 amino acids. CDR3 amino acids: CASSPTWGAGNTEAFF. The CDR3 coding sequence is TGTGCCAGCAGCCCAACGTGGGGGGCGGGGAACACTGAAGCTTTCTTT.

This clonotype was seen ten or more times. The chain has TRBV4-1 and TRBJ1-6; D is possibly TRBD1 (6 bases). Trimming stripped 0 bases from V and 10 bases from J, with 13 bases between. There are 15 residues in the CDR3. Looked up from germline, CDR1 is MGHRA and CDR2 is YSYEKL. This chain's CDR3 is CASSQDGGGRSPLHF. CDR3 DNA: TGCGCCAGCAGCCAAGATGGGGGGGGCCGGTCACCCCTCCACTTT.

This clonotype was detected many times. The V call is TRBV30, the J call TRBJ2-5; D possibly corresponds to TRBD2 (6 bases). V was trimmed by 2 bases and J by 2 bases, leaving 12 bases between them. The germline CDR1 and CDR2 sequences are GTSNPN and SVGIG (reference sequence). CDR3 size: 14 residues. The CDR3 sequence is CAWSTLGLQETQYF. The CDR3 region has the DNA TGTGCCTGGAGTACCCTGGGACTGCAAGAGACCCAGTACTTC.

This clonotype has ten or more counts. The rearrangement joins TRBV5-5 to TRBJ2-3; the match to TRBD2 covers 7 bases. Germline V gene lookup returns CDR1 SGHKS and CDR2 YYEKEE (reference sequence). V was clipped by 3 bases and J by 2 bases; unmatched bases: 6. This CDR3 spans 15 amino acids. CDR3 protein: CASSYPSGATDTQYF. The CDR3 nucleotides read TGTGCCAGCAGCTACCCTAGCGGAGCCACAGATACGCAGTATTTT.

A note on this clonotype: Germline and junction disagree at one end, which may indicate a read error. V usage is TRBV6-1 and J usage is TRBJ2-7; D remains unclear. The CDR3 consists of 16 residues. CDR1 is MNHNS, CDR2 SASEGT, per germline. The CDR3 region has the DNA TGTGCTAGCAGTGAAGCGCTGGGTCTCCGCGGCTACGAGAAGTACTTC. It encodes CASSEALGLRGYEKYF.

This clonotype was recorded many times. In nucleotides, the CDR3 is TGTGCCAGCAGTGTACAGGGTTTGTTGGAAAAACTGTTTTTT. It encodes CASSVQGLLEKLFF. The chain has TRBV6-1 and TRBJ1-4, with D possibly being TRBD1 (6 bases). CDR3 length: 14 residues. The germline CDR1 and CDR2 sequences are MNHNS and SASEGT. V dropped 4 bases and J dropped 8 bases, with 14 bases sitting between them.

This clonotype was found many times. The chain has TRBV6-4 and TRBJ2-3; 11 positions agree with TRBD2. Germline V lookup: CDR1 MRHNA, CDR2 SNTAGT. The length of the CDR3 is 19 residues. Trimming took 6 bases from V and 4 from J; bases not matched to a gene: 18. This chain's CDR3 is CASRTPGGSGGAGPDTQYF. The CDR3 DNA reads TGTGCCAGCAGGACCCCTGGGGGTAGCGGGGGGGCGGGGCCAGATACGCAGTATTTT.

This clonotype was picked up one time. The chain employs TRBV6-9 and TRBJ1-2; 7 positions match TRBD1. V shed 5 bases and J 3 bases; nucleotides not matched to a gene: 9. CDR3 size: 15 residues. Germline V gene data show CDR1 as MNHGY and CDR2 as SVAAGI. CDR3: CASSDVYDRDYGYTF. The CDR3 bases are TGTGCCAGCAGTGACGTGTATGACAGGGACTATGGCTACACCTTC.

This clonotype was detected many times. The V gene is TRBV3-1, the J gene TRBJ2-2; D is perhaps TRBD2 (6 bases). CDR1 is LGHDT and CDR2 is YNNKEL in the germline V gene (reference sequence). Trimming pared 1 base from V and 3 bases from J, leaving 9 bases between. This CDR3 has 15 residues. CDR3 sequence reads: CASSQGGVDTGELFF. The CDR3 bases are TGTGCCAGCAGCCAAGGCGGGGTTGACACCGGGGAGCTGTTTTTT.